This TCR beta chain is from a study of blood T cell repertoires in COVID-19. By sample share, this clone is medium-sized. How the authors handled the data: Reference gene primer amplification yielded estimated nucleated cell counts. Clones were read by immunoSEQ multiplex PCR, and TCRdb kept only the in-frame ones, dropping some. D and trimming were read from the DNA, whereas the V and J calls and clone size are those reported in that table. The profile shows roughly 330,000 clones, 87% of them singletons. Sequenced material: PBMCs or T cells enriched from blood (not recorded which). This sequence was found in a woman aged 30 to 39 who had recovered from COVID-19.

The CDR3 sequence is CASSPGTAYGYTF. CDR3 nucleotides: TGTGCCAGCAGCCCCGGGACAGCCTATGGCTACACCTTC. This rearrangement joins TRBV7-2 to TRBJ1-2, with 7 positions matching TRBD1. This CDR3 is built from 13 residues. Germline values: CDR1 SGHTA, CDR2 FQGNSA. V gave up 5 bases and J gave up 4 bases; unmatched junction bases: 4.